The next 6 T cell receptor beta chains were all read from a single sample in a study of post-analysis software for immune sequencing data. Findings and caveats of the study: About five TRBV segments appeared more often in patients than in controls, and TRBV5-6, TRBV5-1 and TRBV20-1 were among these.

Each TCR beta cDNA library carried unique molecular identifiers. TCRdb analysed the PCR reads with MiXCR anew, one entry per CDR3 protein. In the table there are fewer than 900,000 distinct CDR3 sequences, about half of which are singletons. Their antigens are not known. Sequencing used blood. The receptor set was obtained from a girl between 5 and 17 years old with multiple sclerosis.

The J gene is TRBJ2-7, the V gene TRBV7-9; perhaps D is TRBD1 or TRBD2 (7 bases each). V was clipped by 4 bases and J by 2 bases, with 18 bases between them. There are 16 residues in the CDR3. Germline-derived CDR1 and CDR2 are SEHNR and FQNEAQ (reference sequence). The CDR3 loop reads CASSSWDSGVTYEQYF. CDR3 nucleotides: TGTGCCAGCAGCTCGTGGGACAGCGGGGTTACCTACGAGCAGTACTTC. Full variable domain (outside the CDR3, taken from reference TRBV7-9 and TRBJ2-7): DTGVSQNPRHKITKRGQNVTFRCDPISEHNRLYWYRQTLGQGPEFLTYFQNEAQLEKSRLLSDRFSAERPKGSFSTLEIQRTEQGDSAMYLCASSSWDSGVTYEQYFGPGTRLTVT.

This rearrangement joins TRBV29-1 to TRBJ2-3, with a tentative D call TRBD2 (7 bases). Germline V gene lookup returns CDR1 SQVTM and CDR2 ANQGSEA. Between the trimmed V and J ends, which lost 6 bases and 0 bases, there was a span of 13 bases. The CDR3 has 14 residues. CDR3 bases: TGCAGCGTCCACCGGGGGGCTAGCACAGATACGCAGTATTTT. As protein: CSVHRGASTDTQYF.

The rearrangement joins TRBV27 to TRBJ1-1; a possible D gene is TRBD1 (6 bases). V was shortened by 1 base and J by 7 bases, with 13 bases between the two germline ends. Germline lookup yields CDR1 MNHEY and CDR2 SMNVEV (reference sequence). This CDR3 region has 14 residues. The DNA of the CDR3 is TGTGCCAGCAGTTTATTCCCCGACAGGTTTGAAGCTTTCTTT. This codes for CASSLFPDRFEAFF.

This chain connects TRBV15 to TRBJ2-7; maybe TRBD1 (6 bases). V lost 1 base to trimming and J lost 2 bases, with 18 bases between them. Germline lookup yields CDR1 LNHNV and CDR2 YYDKDF (reference sequence). The CDR3 runs 17 residues. CDR3 in amino acids: CATSRARTGTRAYEQYF. DNA of the CDR3: TGTGCCACCAGCAGAGCTAGGACCGGGACAAGAGCCTACGAGCAGTACTTC.

This sequence joins TRBV4-3 and TRBJ2-7, with D possibly matching TRBD2 (5 bases). The CDR3 covers 16 residues. Germline values: CDR1 LGHNA, CDR2 YSLEER. V lost 0 bases to trimming and J lost 0 bases, with 12 bases between them. Here the CDR3 DNA reads TGCGCCAGCAGCCAAGATCGGGAAATAAGCTCCTACGAGCAGTACTTC. Translated: CASSQDREISSYEQYF.

This sequence joins TRBV7-9 and TRBJ2-5, with D perhaps TRBD1 (6 bases). The CDR3 has 17 residues. Trimming left V 3 bases short and J 0 bases short, with 17 bases between. The germline V gene has CDR1 SEHNR and CDR2 FQNEAQ (reference sequence). In DNA, the CDR3 is TGTGCCAGCAGCTTCGCTAATCTCCGGGACAACCAAGAGACCCAGTACTTC. The encoded protein is CASSFANLRDNQETQYF.